The rows below give T cell receptor beta chains drawn from one sample of a study of blood T cell repertoires in COVID-19. The table came from immunoSEQ multiplex PCR; TCRdb's copy has only in-frame clones and leaves some out. The sample has 200,000 to 300,000 clones, about 88% seen once. Sequenced material: peripheral blood. The origin of the receptors is a man aged 25-45 years with active or convalescent COVID-19. The CDR3 runs from the conserved cysteine through the conserved F or W. D genes are given only for firm matches. Some rows mark clone size as missing; the rest say once, few, many or name a class of expanded clone.

j_call d_call clone_size v_call cdr3_aa cdr3_nt
TRBJ2-3 TRBD2 NA TRBV11-3 CASSRGGWGTDTQYF TGTGCCAGCAGCCGCGGGGGTTGGGGCACAGATACGCAGTATTTT
TRBJ1-1 NA NA TRBV7-8 CASSLVGRTEAFF TGTGCCAGCAGCTTAGTGGGGAGGACTGAAGCTTTCTTT
TRBJ2-6 TRBD2 NA TRBV7-8 CASSPRGASGGPKPTSGANVLTF TGTGCCAGCAGCCCCAGAGGGGCTAGCGGGGGCCCGAAACCCACCTCTGGGGCCAACGTCCTGACTTTC
TRBJ2-2 NA NA TRBV7-2 CASSLALLAETTGELFF TGTGCCAGCAGCTTAGCCCTATTGGCCGAGACAACCGGGGAGCTGTTTTTT
TRBJ2-2 NA NA TRBV30 CAWRPGTGELFF TGTGCCTGGAGGCCAGGGACCGGGGAGCTGTTTTTT
TRBJ1-4 NA NA TRBV29-1 CSGKYPGVNEKLFF TGCAGCGGGAAGTATCCAGGGGTTAATGAAAAACTGTTTTTT
TRBJ2-5 TRBD2 NA TRBV9 CASSGSGGLRRETQYF TGTGCCAGCAGCGGTAGCGGGGGGCTCCGCAGAGAGACCCAGTACTTC
TRBJ1-1 NA once TRBV12-3/TRBV12-4 CASSLVRGLAFF TGTGCCAGCAGTTTAGTTCGGGGATTGGCTTTCTTT
TRBJ1-5 NA NA TRBV27 CASSLSGAFRPQHF TGTGCCAGCAGTTTATCAGGGGCCTTTAGGCCCCAGCATTTT
TRBJ2-1 TRBD2 NA TRBV25-1 CASSEFSGDLTYNEQFF TGTGCCAGCAGTGAATTTAGCGGGGACTTAACTTACAATGAGCAGTTCTTC
TRBJ1-1 NA NA TRBV7-2 CASSLVGRNTEAFF TGTGCCAGCAGCTTAGTGGGGAGGAACACTGAAGCTTTCTTT
TRBJ2-5 NA NA TRBV5-1 CASSLRRSGAAETQYF TGCGCCAGCAGCTTGCGGCGATCTGGAGCAGCGGAGACCCAGTACTTC
TRBJ2-3 NA NA TRBV5-1 CASSQATSTDTQYF TGCGCCAGCAGCCAGGCAACTAGCACAGATACGCAGTATTTT
TRBJ2-5 NA NA TRBV25-1 CASSEQGQETQYF TGTGCCAGCAGTGAACAGGGTCAGGAGACCCAGTACTTC
TRBJ1-5 NA NA TRBV6-5 CASAPGTSLNQPQHF TGTGCCAGCGCACCGGGGACAAGCCTAAATCAGCCCCAGCATTTT
TRBJ2-7 TRBD2 once TRBV4-3 CASSQATSGLYEQYF TGCGCCAGCAGCCAAGCGACTAGCGGTCTCTACGAGCAGTACTTC
TRBJ2-5 TRBD2 NA TRBV5-4 CASSGGLAGAHLQETQYF TGTGCCAGCAGCGGGGGACTAGCGGGGGCGCACCTCCAAGAGACCCAGTACTTC
TRBJ1-4 TRBD1 NA TRBV7-2 CASSHRGTGVEKLFF TGTGCCAGCAGCCACCGGGGGACAGGGGTTGAAAAACTGTTTTTT
TRBJ1-4 NA NA TRBV16 CASSQSGRPRNEKLFF TGTGCCAGCAGCCAATCGGGCAGACCAAGGAATGAAAAACTGTTTTTT
TRBJ1-1 TRBD1 NA TRBV6-6 CASREGGAGTEAFF TGTGCCAGCAGAGAAGGGGGCGCGGGCACTGAAGCTTTCTTT